Listed below are T cell receptor beta chains from one sample, sequenced in a study of response to subunit inactivated influenza vaccine. TCRdb called the RT-PCR reads again in MiXCR, with one record for every CDR3 protein. The sample contains 700,000 to 900,000 distinct CDR3 sequences, around 20% of which appear only once. Sequenced here: PBMCs from blood, sampled roughly 5 days after vaccination. These receptor sequences come from a man over 45 who received an inactivated influenza vaccine. CDR3s include the opening cysteine and the closing phenylalanine or tryptophan. A D gene is named only where the DNA matches it firmly. The size of a clone is reported for some rows only, either as once, few or many, or as a class for expanded clones.

v_gene: TRBV28
d_gene: -
j_gene: TRBJ1-1
abundance: many
CDR3aa: CASSLTGLATEAFF
CDR3nt: TGTGCCAGCAGTTTAACAGGGTTGGCCACTGAAGCTTTCTTT

v_gene: TRBV7-2
d_gene: -
j_gene: TRBJ2-7
abundance: few
CDR3aa: CASSTRVAYEQYF
CDR3nt: TGTGCCAGCAGCACCAGGGTTGCCTACGAGCAGTACTTC

v_gene: TRBV24-1
d_gene: -
j_gene: TRBJ2-2
abundance: -
CDR3aa: CATSDFGSTGELFF
CDR3nt: TGTGCCACCAGTGATTTTGGGAGCACCGGGGAGCTGTTTTTT

v_gene: TRBV6-1
d_gene: -
j_gene: TRBJ2-1
abundance: few
CDR3aa: CASGDRGPFYNEQFF
CDR3nt: TGTGCCAGCGGAGACCGGGGACCCTTTTACAATGAGCAGTTCTTC

v_gene: TRBV28
d_gene: TRBD2
j_gene: TRBJ2-1
abundance: -
CDR3aa: CASVPALASNEQFF
CDR3nt: TGTGCCTCAGTCCCCGCACTAGCGAGCAATGAGCAGTTCTTC

v_gene: TRBV18
d_gene: TRBD1
j_gene: TRBJ1-5
abundance: few
CDR3aa: CASSPGTGEHQPQHF
CDR3nt: TGTGCCAGCTCTCCCGGGACAGGGGAACATCAGCCCCAGCATTTT

v_gene: TRBV20-1
d_gene: -
j_gene: TRBJ2-1
abundance: few
CDR3aa: CSARESGFFYNEQFF
CDR3nt: TGCAGTGCTAGAGAGTCCGGGTTTTTCTACAATGAGCAGTTCTTC

v_gene: TRBV3-1
d_gene: -
j_gene: TRBJ2-2
abundance: -
CDR3aa: CASSQGRGELFF
CDR3nt: TGTGCCAGCAGCCAAGGGAGGGGGGAGCTGTTTTTT

v_gene: TRBV25-1
d_gene: -
j_gene: TRBJ2-3
abundance: few
CDR3aa: CASSEYFSRDTQYF
CDR3nt: TGTGCCAGCAGTGAATATTTCTCCCGGGATACGCAGTATTTT

v_gene: TRBV20-1
d_gene: -
j_gene: TRBJ2-3
abundance: few
CDR3aa: CSARRGDNTDTQYF
CDR3nt: TGCAGTGCTAGGAGGGGGGATAACACAGATACGCAGTATTTT